This T cell receptor (beta chain) was retrieved from a study of T-cell reconstitution after alpha-beta-depleted transplantation in children. Unique molecular identifiers were incorporated when the TCRbeta library was constructed. TCRdb re-analysed the PCR reads in MiXCR, keeping a single row per CDR3 protein. Here the sample spans some 350,000 distinct CDR3 sequences, 10% to 13% being singletons. About this clonotype: At one boundary the junction diverges from the germline segment, which might be a read error.

The length of the CDR3 is 12 residues. Germline CDR1 and CDR2: MDHEN and SYDVKM. This receptor was taken from a human donor who donated a stem cell graft to a child with acute lymphoblastic leukemia. This chain uses TRBV28 with TRBJ2-7, with 9 bases matching TRBD1. The sample in question was PBMCs from the stem cell graft donor, obtained from the stem cell graft. The CDR3 region is CASSRSTWTGVF. In nucleotides, the CDR3 is TGTGCCAGCAGCCGATCAACGTGGACAGGGGTCTTC. Using reference TRBV28 and TRBJ2-7 for the parts outside the CDR3, the full variable domain is DVKVTQSSRYLVKRTGEKVFLECVQDMDHENMFWYRQDPGLGLRLIYFSYDVKMKEKGDIPEGYSVSREKKERFSLILESASTNQTSMYLCASSRSTWTGVFGPGTRLTVT.